The next 14 T cell receptor beta chains were all read from a single sample in a study of blood T cell repertoires in COVID-19 (TCRdb year 2020). Receptor amplification or capture employed the immunoSEQ multiplex PCR assay. What TCRdb holds here is the immuneACCESS table cut down to in-frame rearrangements. Part of the clones is not present; checked against another copy, under half of the missing clones reflect an unresolved V gene, and the others are unexplained. This sample holds 650,000 to 800,000 clones; more than 80% were observed only once. The ten largest clones take up about 0.24% of the sample. Sequenced: peripheral blood. These receptors all come from a woman aged 18 to 35 with acute or convalescent COVID-19.

This chain uses TRBV2 with TRBJ2-7; 8 positions match TRBD1. Germline lookup yields CDR1 SNHLY and CDR2 FYNNEI. This CDR3 has 15 amino acids. The ends lost 6 bases at V and 5 bases at J; junction bases unmatched: 12. CDR3 sequence: CASRGQGVALDEQYF. CDR3 nucleotides: TGTGCCAGCAGAGGACAGGGTGTGGCTCTTGACGAGCAGTACTTC.

The chain uses TRBV5-6 and TRBJ1-2; D is ambiguous. There are 13 residues in the CDR3. V was pared by 4 bases and J by 8 bases, with 15 bases between. Germline CDR1 is SGHDT and CDR2 is YYEEEE. The CDR3, as DNA: TGTGCCAGCAGCCTAGGTACACCTGGAGGCTACACCTTC. Amino acid sequence: CASSLGTPGGYTF.

J is TRBJ2-2 and V is TRBV5-4, with 8 bases lining up with TRBD2. From germline, CDR1 is SGHNT and CDR2 YYREEE (reference sequence). The CDR3 is 15 residues long. V shed 4 bases and J 5 bases; nucleotides not matched to a gene: 7. The CDR3 sequence: CASSLSGGQTGELFF. The DNA of the CDR3 is TGTGCCAGCAGCCTCAGCGGGGGACAAACCGGGGAGCTGTTTTTT.

The chain joins TRBV4-3 to TRBJ1-4; TRBD1 agrees at 11 bases. In germline, CDR1 is LGHNA, CDR2 YSLEER. The ends lost 3 bases at V and 0 bases at J; junction bases unmatched: 3. This CDR3 comprises 17 residues. CDR3 nucleotide sequence: TGCGCCAGCAGCCACGGACAGGGGGCACCAACTAATGAAAAACTGTTTTTT. It is translated as CASSHGQGAPTNEKLFF.

The V gene is TRBV4-2, the J gene TRBJ2-1; maybe TRBD1 (5 bases). The germline V gene encodes CDR1 LGHNA and CDR2 YNFKEQ. CDR3 length: 17 amino acids. V was cut by 0 bases and J by 0 bases, with 12 bases left in between. The CDR3 is CASSQDKGRGSYNEQFF. The CDR3, as DNA: TGTGCCAGCAGCCAAGATAAGGGTAGGGGCTCCTACAATGAGCAGTTCTTC.

Turning to this clone: The same CDR3 is also encoded by other DNA sequences in this sample. V gene TRBV24-1 combines with J gene TRBJ1-1; tentatively, D is TRBD1 (5 bases). Trimming left V 2 bases short and J 1 base short, with 13 bases between. The CDR3 loop spans 16 amino acids. From germline, CDR1 is KGHDR and CDR2 SFDVKD. DNA for the CDR3: TGTGCCACCAGTGATTCCCGCCCCGGGGGGAACACTGAAGCTTTCTTT. Its protein is CATSDSRPGGNTEAFF.

This clone was seen just once. The chain employs TRBV5-8 and TRBJ2-3; 9 bases align to TRBD2. Germline values: CDR1 SGHTS, CDR2 YDEGEE. The J segment lost 4 bases and the V segment lost 2 bases, leaving 5 bases of the junction unmatched. The CDR3 sequence is 15 residues long. DNA of the CDR3: TGTGCCAGCAGCTTCCGCGGGGGGGCCGCAGATACGCAGTATTTT. Translating gives CASSFRGGAADTQYF. The variable domain in full, with the rest retrieved from reference TRBV5-8 and TRBJ2-3, is EAGVTQSPTHLIKTRGQQATLRCSPISGHTSVYWYQQALGLGLQFLLWYDEGEERNRGNFPPRFSGRQFPNYSSELNVNALELEDSALYLCASSFRGGAADTQYFGPGTRLTVL.

The chain combines TRBV30 with TRBJ1-2, with TRBD1 matching over 8 bases. CDR3 length equals 14 residues. After removal of 5 bases from V and 4 bases from J, the junction contained 9 bases not matched to a gene. From germline, CDR1 is GTSNPN and CDR2 SVGIG (reference sequence). The CDR3, as DNA: TGTGCCTGGGGGACAGGTGCCGCAGGCTATGGCTACACCTTC. Translating gives CAWGTGAAGYGYTF.

V and J are TRBV6-5 and TRBJ1-2, with D unresolved. There are 12 residues in the CDR3. Germline V CDR1 and CDR2: MNHEY, SVGAGI. The V and J ends lost 6 bases and 2 bases respectively, with 7 bases between them. CDR3 nucleotide sequence: TGTGCCAGCAGAACACCGAACTATGGCTACACCTTC. Amino acids: CASRTPNYGYTF.

The V gene is TRBV5-1, the J gene TRBJ2-6; TRBD1 agrees at 9 bases. The germline CDR1 and CDR2 sequences are SGHRS and YFSETQ. Losses at the gene ends were 8 bases for V and 2 bases for J; bases not matched to a gene: 5. The CDR3 extends over 15 amino acids. The DNA for the CDR3 is TGCGCCAGTTCCCGGGACAGGGCTGGGGCCAACGTCCTGACTTTC. Amino acid sequence: CASSRDRAGANVLTF.

V is TRBV9 and J is TRBJ2-2; TRBD1 agrees at 8 bases. This CDR3 has 16 amino acids. Trimming cost V 2 bases and J 0 bases; bases outside gene matches: 3. CDR1 SGDLS and CDR2 YYNGEE come from the germline V gene. The CDR3 bases are TGTGCCAGCAGCGTCGGGACAGGCACGAACACCGGGGAGCTGTTTTTT. This gives the protein CASSVGTGTNTGELFF.

The rearrangement joins TRBV5-1 to TRBJ1-1; no reliable D call. Trimming shortened V by 0 bases and J by 7 bases, and 19 bases separated the two germline ends. The CDR3 is 16 residues long. Germline CDR1 reads SGHRS; CDR2 reads YFSETQ. The CDR3 bases are TGCGCCAGCAGCTTGGGGGCAGGTTCCTCGAACGTTGAAGCTTTCTTT. Translation gives CASSLGAGSSNVEAFF.

The chain recombines TRBV27 with TRBJ1-2; TRBD1 might be the D (5 bases). The CDR3 extends over 18 amino acids. Trimming took off 5 bases at V and 3 bases at J, with 25 bases between the two ends. The germline V gene encodes CDR1 MNHEY and CDR2 SMNVEV (reference sequence). The CDR3, as DNA: TGTGCCAGCAGTCGTAGAATTACCCCGGGACTCCTGGACTATGGCTACACCTTC. This gives the protein CASSRRITPGLLDYGYTF.

The chain links TRBV9 to TRBJ2-5, with 10 bases aligning to TRBD2. The ends lost 0 bases at V and 5 bases at J; junction bases unmatched: 4. Per the germline V gene, CDR1 is SGDLS and CDR2 is YYNGEE. The CDR3 sequence is 15 residues long. The CDR3 loop is CASSVVGSGGETQYF. CDR3 bases: TGTGCCAGCAGCGTAGTTGGTAGCGGGGGGGAGACCCAGTACTTC.